A selection of T cell receptor beta chains follows, all from one sample in a study of OX40 agonist ivuxolimab in advanced cancers. Measured with immunoSEQ multiplex PCR; TCRdb has only the in-frame clones, and not every one. The repertoire holds under 55,000 clones, with around four fifths as singletons. The sequencing here drew on CD4+ or CD8+ T cells sorted from blood, taken in a trial of the OX40 agonist ivuxolimab. These receptors originate from an adult with an advanced solid tumor such as melanoma, head and neck, liver or kidney cancer. Each CDR3 is given without its conserved first and last residue.

>TRBJ1-2|TRBV28
ASSLRGRSYGYT
>TRBJ2-5|TRBV28
ASSRPGQVNQETQY
>TRBJ1-5|TRBV7-8
ASSLALSNQPQH
>TRBJ2-7|TRBV28
ASKAGSSYEQY
>TRBJ1-2|TRBV2
ASRAVGGYT
>TRBJ2-7|TRBV27
ASSAGGPLSYEQY
>TRBJ2-5|TRBV7-2
ASSLTLAGAGETQY
>TRBJ2-7|TRBV9
ASSVGGTENYEQY
>TRBJ2-7|TRBV5-1
ASSLRGQGFEQY
>TRBJ2-3|TRBV11-3
ASSRWASGGYTDTQY
>TRBJ1-1|TRBV28
ASSSPTGIYNTEAF
>TRBJ1-1|TRBV5-1
ASSATGGTEAF
>TRBJ1-5|TRBV7-8
ASSPGGGNQPQH
>TRBJ1-2|TRBV6-5
ASSYSAYPANYGYT
>TRBJ2-5|TRBV5-1
ASRLKLAGEQETQY
>TRBJ2-7|TRBV5-1
ASSLDGHEQY
>TRBJ2-7|TRBV9
ASSAGRGSYEQY
>TRBJ2-2|TRBV12-5
ASGFWTGELF
>TRBJ2-1|TRBV4-1
ASSQDGRGSSYNEQF
>TRBJ2-3|TRBV10-3
AIIGGQISDTQY
>TRBJ2-7|TRBV27
ASSFGGYGTGYNEQY
>TRBJ2-1|TRBV7-8
ASSLDFSGGDEQF
>TRBJ2-1|TRBV7-9
ASGTWRAYNEQF
>TRBJ1-1|TRBV29-1
SVEGQGAVWDTEAF
>TRBJ1-2|TRBV14
ASSQANWYGYT
>TRBJ2-7|TRBV27
AGGRDRANYEQY
>TRBJ2-7|TRBV27
ASGLGQTYEQY
>TRBJ2-7|TRBV4-3
ASSQVLEEFEQY
>TRBJ1-2|TRBV7-2
ASSNDRVYGYT
>TRBJ1-2|TRBV7-4
ASLQGVLRNYGYT
>TRBJ2-7|TRBV7-8
ASSYLSGSSYEQY
>TRBJ2-1|TRBV5-1
ASSPTGTSGGNEQF
>TRBJ2-1|TRBV28
ASSLPWREFNNEQF
>TRBJ2-3|TRBV11-3
ASSSGTTDTQY
>TRBJ1-2|TRBV4-2
ASSQEWAPNYGYT
>TRBJ2-3|TRBV19
ASITDTQY
>TRBJ2-5|TRBV19
ASSVTSGEETQY
>TRBJ1-2|TRBV14
ASSQGTTDGYT
>TRBJ1-4|TRBV4-2
ASSPTGLEEKLF
>TRBJ2-3|TRBV5-1
ASRPPLAGTWNTDTQY
>TRBJ2-5|TRBV28
ASSSWGQVTGETQY
>TRBJ1-2|TRBV6-4
ASSRGYYGYT
>TRBJ2-7|TRBV29-1
SAFGTGGTYEQY
>TRBJ1-1|TRBV13
ASSCRQGAYLAEAF
>TRBJ1-1|TRBV7-2
ASSLSGGASEGF
>TRBJ1-6|TRBV6-6
ASSGQYNSPLH
>TRBJ2-7|TRBV7-2
ASSLEPGTFYEQY
>TRBJ2-1|TRBV29-1
SVEGPFIPGEQF
>TRBJ2-1|TRBV11-2
ASSLGMKGEGISYNEQF
>TRBJ2-2|TRBV10-2
ASNPLAGEDTGELF
>TRBJ2-7|TRBV5-1
ASSLALLSYEQY
>TRBJ1-1|TRBV27
ASSLSPPRVREAF
>TRBJ1-1|TRBV5-1
ASSLVDSLNTEAF
>NA|TRBV2
ASTKKDSGYEQY
>TRBJ1-1|TRBV4-2
ASSLVGSEAF
>TRBJ2-7|TRBV7-6
ASSLGSTYEQY
>TRBJ1-2|TRBV29-1
SVGDARDLYGYT
>TRBJ1-2|TRBV19
ASSPAPGGYGYT
>TRBJ2-7|TRBV29-1
SVEGGGDYEQY
>TRBJ1-1|TRBV13
ASGRLLNTEAF